Listed below are T cell receptor beta chains from one sample, sequenced in a study of blood T cell repertoires in COVID-19. Assay used: immunoSEQ multiplex PCR; TCRdb lists only in-frame clones, some missing. Altogether about 260,000 clones are present, over 70% being singletons, with the ten largest covering 2.5% to 3.5%. The source material was PBMCs or T cells enriched from blood (not recorded which). The receptors originated from a middle-aged woman who had been exposed to COVID-19. The CDR3 runs from the conserved cysteine through the conserved F or W. D genes are given only for firm matches.

J gene: TRBJ2-7; D gene: NA; V gene: TRBV30; CDR3 protein: CAWSGGRTATSYEQYF
J gene: TRBJ1-5; D gene: TRBD1; V gene: TRBV7-9; CDR3 protein: CASSPDRANQPQHF
J gene: TRBJ1-2; D gene: NA; V gene: TRBV19; CDR3 protein: CASIPRGEYGYTF
J gene: TRBJ1-2; D gene: NA; V gene: TRBV7-3; CDR3 protein: CASSPQGNYGYTF
J gene: TRBJ1-2; D gene: TRBD1; V gene: TRBV2; CDR3 protein: CASSGQGVYGYTF
J gene: TRBJ2-5; D gene: TRBD2; V gene: TRBV7-2; CDR3 protein: CASSLNSGGRETQYF
J gene: TRBJ1-2; D gene: NA; V gene: TRBV6-2/TRBV6-3; CDR3 protein: CASSYRQNYGYTF
J gene: TRBJ1-4; D gene: NA; V gene: TRBV7-9; CDR3 protein: CASRDAGVQKLFF
J gene: TRBJ1-2; D gene: NA; V gene: TRBV5-5; CDR3 protein: CASEREVTAGYGYTF
J gene: TRBJ1-6; D gene: NA; V gene: TRBV24-1; CDR3 protein: CAATQPGQYNSPLHF
J gene: TRBJ2-1; D gene: TRBD2; V gene: TRBV27; CDR3 protein: CASSLGAGAYNEQFF
J gene: TRBJ1-2; D gene: TRBD1; V gene: TRBV7-9; CDR3 protein: CASSLGKGQGDGYTF
J gene: TRBJ2-1; D gene: TRBD1; V gene: TRBV29-1; CDR3 protein: CSVPGQPYNEQFF